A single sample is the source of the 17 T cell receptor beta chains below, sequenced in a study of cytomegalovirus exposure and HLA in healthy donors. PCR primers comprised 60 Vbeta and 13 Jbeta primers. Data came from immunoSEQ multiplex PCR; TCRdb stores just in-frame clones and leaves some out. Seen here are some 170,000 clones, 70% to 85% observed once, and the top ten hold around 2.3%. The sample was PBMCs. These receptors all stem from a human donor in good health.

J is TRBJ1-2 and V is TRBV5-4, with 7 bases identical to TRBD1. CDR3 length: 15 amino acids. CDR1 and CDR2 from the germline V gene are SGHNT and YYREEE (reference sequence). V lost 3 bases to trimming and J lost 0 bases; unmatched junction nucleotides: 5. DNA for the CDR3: TGTGCCAGCAGCTCTGGGACAGCAGCTAACTATGGCTACACCTTC. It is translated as CASSSGTAANYGYTF.

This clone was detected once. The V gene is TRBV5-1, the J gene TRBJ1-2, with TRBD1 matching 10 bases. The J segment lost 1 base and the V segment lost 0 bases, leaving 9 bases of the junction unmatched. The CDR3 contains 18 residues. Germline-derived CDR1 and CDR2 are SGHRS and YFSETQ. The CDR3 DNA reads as TGCGCCAGCAGCTTGGGTACGACAGGGGGCGGCCTTAACTATGGCTACACCTTC. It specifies CASSLGTTGGGLNYGYTF.

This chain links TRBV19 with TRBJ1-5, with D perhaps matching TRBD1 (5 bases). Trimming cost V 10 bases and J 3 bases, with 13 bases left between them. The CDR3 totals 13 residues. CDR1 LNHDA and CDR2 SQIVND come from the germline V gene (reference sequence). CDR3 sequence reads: CATDQGYNQPQHF. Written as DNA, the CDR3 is TGTGCCACCGATCAGGGCTACAATCAGCCCCAGCATTTT.

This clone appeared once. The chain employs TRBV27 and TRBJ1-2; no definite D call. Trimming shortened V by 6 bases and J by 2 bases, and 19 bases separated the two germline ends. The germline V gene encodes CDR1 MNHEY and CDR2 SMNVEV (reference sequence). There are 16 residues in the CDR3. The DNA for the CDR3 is TGTGCCAGCAGCCGTGCCGAAGGCGGTGGGAACTATGGCTACACCTTC. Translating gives CASSRAEGGGNYGYTF.

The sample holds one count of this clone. CDR3 sequence reads: CASSPGQLLSSGANVLTF. The CDR3 DNA follows: TGCGCCAGCAGCCCAGGACAGTTGCTCTCCTCTGGGGCCAACGTCCTGACTTTC. The rearrangement joins TRBV5-1 to TRBJ2-6; weak D call: TRBD1 (6 bases). Germline CDR1 reads SGHRS; CDR2 reads YFSETQ. The CDR3 runs to 18 residues. The V and J ends lost 4 bases and 0 bases respectively, with 17 bases between them.

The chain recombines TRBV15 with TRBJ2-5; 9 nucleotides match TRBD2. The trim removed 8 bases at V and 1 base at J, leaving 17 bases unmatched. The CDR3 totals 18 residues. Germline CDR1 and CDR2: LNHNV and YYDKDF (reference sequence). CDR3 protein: CATAARGLAGTIQETQYF. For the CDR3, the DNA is TGTGCCACCGCCGCGAGGGGGCTAGCGGGGACTATCCAAGAGACCCAGTACTTC.

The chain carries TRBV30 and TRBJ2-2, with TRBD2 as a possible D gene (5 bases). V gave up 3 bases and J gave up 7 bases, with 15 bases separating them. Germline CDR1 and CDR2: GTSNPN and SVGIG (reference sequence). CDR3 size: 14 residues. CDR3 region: CAWSRGAEDGELFF. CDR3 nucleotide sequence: TGTGCCTGGAGCCGGGGAGCTGAGGACGGGGAGCTGTTTTTT.

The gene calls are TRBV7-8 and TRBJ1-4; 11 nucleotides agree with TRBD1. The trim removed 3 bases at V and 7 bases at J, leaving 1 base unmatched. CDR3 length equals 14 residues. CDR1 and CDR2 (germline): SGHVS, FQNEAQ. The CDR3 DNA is TGTGCCAGCAGCTTGGACAGGGGGCTTGAAAAACTGTTTTTT. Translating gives CASSLDRGLEKLFF.

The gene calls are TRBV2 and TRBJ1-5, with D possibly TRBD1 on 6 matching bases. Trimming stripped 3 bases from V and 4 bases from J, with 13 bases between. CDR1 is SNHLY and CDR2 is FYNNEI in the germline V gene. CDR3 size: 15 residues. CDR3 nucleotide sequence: TGTGCCAGCAGTGACTGGGCAGGGGAAAATCAGCCCCAGCATTTT. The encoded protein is CASSDWAGENQPQHF.

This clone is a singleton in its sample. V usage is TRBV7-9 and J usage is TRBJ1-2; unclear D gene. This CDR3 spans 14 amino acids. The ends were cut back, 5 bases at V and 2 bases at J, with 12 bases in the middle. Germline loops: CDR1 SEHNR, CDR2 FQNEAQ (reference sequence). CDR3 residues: CASSIDTFNYGYTF. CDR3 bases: TGTGCCAGCAGCATAGACACCTTCAACTATGGCTACACCTTC.

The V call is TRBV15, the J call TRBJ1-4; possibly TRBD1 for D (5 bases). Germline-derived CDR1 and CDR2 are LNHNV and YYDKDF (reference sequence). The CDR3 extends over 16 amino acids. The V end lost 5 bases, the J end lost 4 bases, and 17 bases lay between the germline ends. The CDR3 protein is CATSQERGGINEKLFF. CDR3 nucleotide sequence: TGTGCCACCAGCCAAGAGAGGGGAGGGATTAATGAAAAACTGTTTTTT.

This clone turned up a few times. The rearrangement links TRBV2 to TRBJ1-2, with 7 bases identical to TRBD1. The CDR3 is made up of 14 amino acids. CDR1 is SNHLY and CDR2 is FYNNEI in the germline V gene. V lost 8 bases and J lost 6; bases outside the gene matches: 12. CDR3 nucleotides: TGTGCCAGCGCTGGTAGACAGGGCAATAATGGCTACACCTTC. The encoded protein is CASAGRQGNNGYTF.

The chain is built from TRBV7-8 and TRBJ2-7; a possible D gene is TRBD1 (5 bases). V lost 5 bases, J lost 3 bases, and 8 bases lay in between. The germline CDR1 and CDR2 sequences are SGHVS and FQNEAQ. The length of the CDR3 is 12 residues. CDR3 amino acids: CASSPDNYEQYF. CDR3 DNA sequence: TGTGCCAGCAGCCCGGACAACTACGAGCAGTACTTC. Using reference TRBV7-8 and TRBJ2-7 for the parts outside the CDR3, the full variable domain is GAGVSQSPRYKVAKRGQDVALRCDPISGHVSLFWYQQALGQGPEFLTYFQNEAQLDKSGLPSDRFFAERPEGSVSTLKIQRTQQEDSAVYLCASSPDNYEQYFGPGTRLTVT.

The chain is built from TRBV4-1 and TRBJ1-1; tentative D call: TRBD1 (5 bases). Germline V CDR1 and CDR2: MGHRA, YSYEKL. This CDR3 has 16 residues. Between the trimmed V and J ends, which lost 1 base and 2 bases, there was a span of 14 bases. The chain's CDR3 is CASSQAHLTANTEAFF. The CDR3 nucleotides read TGCGCCAGCAGCCAAGCCCATCTGACAGCAAACACTGAAGCTTTCTTT.

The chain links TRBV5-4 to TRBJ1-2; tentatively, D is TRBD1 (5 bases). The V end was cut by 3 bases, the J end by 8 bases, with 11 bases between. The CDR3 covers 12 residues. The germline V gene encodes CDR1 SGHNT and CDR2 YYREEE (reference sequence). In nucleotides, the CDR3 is TGTGCCAGCAGCTCGGGGAGGGGAGGCTACACCTTC. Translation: CASSSGRGGYTF.

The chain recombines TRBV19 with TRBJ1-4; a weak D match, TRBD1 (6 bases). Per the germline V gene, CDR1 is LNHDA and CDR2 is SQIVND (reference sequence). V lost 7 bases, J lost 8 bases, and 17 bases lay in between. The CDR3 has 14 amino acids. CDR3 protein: CASTNLQGWEKLFF. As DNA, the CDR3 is TGTGCCAGTACCAATTTACAGGGTTGGGAAAAACTGTTTTTT. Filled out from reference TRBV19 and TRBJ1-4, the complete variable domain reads DGGITQSPKYLFRKEGQNVTLSCEQNLNHDAMYWYRQDPGQGLRLIYYSQIVNDFQKGDIAEGYSVSREKKESFPLTVTSAQKNPTAFYLCASTNLQGWEKLFFGSGTQLSVL.

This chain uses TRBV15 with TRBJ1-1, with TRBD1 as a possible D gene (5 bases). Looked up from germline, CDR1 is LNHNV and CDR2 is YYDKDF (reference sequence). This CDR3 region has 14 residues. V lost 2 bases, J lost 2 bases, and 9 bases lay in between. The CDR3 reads CATSRPDRNTEAFF. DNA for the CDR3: TGTGCCACCAGCAGACCTGACAGAAACACTGAAGCTTTCTTT.